This is a list of T cell receptor beta chains from one sample in a study of blood T cell repertoires in COVID-19. Some clones are missing from TCRdb's copy, which holds only in-frame ones; the method was immunoSEQ multiplex PCR. The profile shows under 200,000 clones, more than 70% of them singletons. Specimen: peripheral blood. These receptors came from a middle-aged man with active or convalescent COVID-19. The CDR3 runs from the conserved cysteine through the conserved F or W.

CDR3aa: CASSQDRGGTDTQYF; j_gene: TRBJ2-3; v_gene: TRBV7-9
CDR3aa: CASSHNSYEQYF; j_gene: TRBJ2-7; v_gene: TRBV12-3/TRBV12-4
CDR3aa: CASSIPRDTRSTQYF; j_gene: TRBJ2-3; v_gene: TRBV19
CDR3aa: CASSWTSGTNEQFF; j_gene: TRBJ2-1; v_gene: TRBV27
CDR3aa: CASSFRDRGSGTEAFF; j_gene: TRBJ1-1; v_gene: TRBV19
CDR3aa: CATTPRRDSYEQYF; j_gene: TRBJ2-7; v_gene: TRBV10-3
CDR3aa: CASSPHSSNTEAFF; j_gene: TRBJ1-1; v_gene: TRBV28
CDR3aa: CASSQETGAKAFF; j_gene: TRBJ1-1; v_gene: TRBV3-1/TRBV3-2
CDR3aa: CATSTRRDTEAFF; j_gene: TRBJ1-1; v_gene: TRBV15
CDR3aa: CAWSVQDNQPQHF; j_gene: TRBJ1-5; v_gene: TRBV30
CDR3aa: CASGLGTGGYGETQYF; j_gene: TRBJ2-5; v_gene: TRBV12-5
CDR3aa: CASRQDTDTQYF; j_gene: TRBJ2-3; v_gene: TRBV19
CDR3aa: CASSLGGTGGPEQYF; j_gene: TRBJ2-7; v_gene: TRBV7-2
CDR3aa: CASSHRMSGSTDTQYF; j_gene: TRBJ2-3; v_gene: TRBV19
CDR3aa: CASSLEAYGYTF; j_gene: TRBJ1-2; v_gene: TRBV6-2/TRBV6-3
CDR3aa: CASSPAGKNEQYF; j_gene: TRBJ2-7; v_gene: TRBV2
CDR3aa: CASSPDSGNSNQPQHF; j_gene: TRBJ1-5; v_gene: TRBV28
CDR3aa: CSVETGVGTDTQYF; j_gene: TRBJ2-3; v_gene: TRBV29-1
CDR3aa: CASSLGQAISYEQYF; j_gene: TRBJ2-7; v_gene: TRBV11-1
CDR3aa: CASSHAAWEQETQYF; j_gene: TRBJ2-5; v_gene: TRBV4-1
CDR3aa: CASSPGQYNQPQHF; j_gene: TRBJ1-5; v_gene: TRBV19
CDR3aa: CASSLAETSISYEQYF; j_gene: TRBJ2-7; v_gene: TRBV5-1
CDR3aa: CASSPRTGLAFF; j_gene: TRBJ1-1; v_gene: TRBV11-3
CDR3aa: CASSLVVAGGSSYNEQFF; j_gene: TRBJ2-1; v_gene: TRBV11-3
CDR3aa: CAIRGAQYGYTF; j_gene: TRBJ1-2; v_gene: TRBV10-3
CDR3aa: CASSVGAGANYGYTF; j_gene: TRBJ1-2; v_gene: TRBV9
CDR3aa: CASSYGQGGYTF; j_gene: TRBJ1-2; v_gene: TRBV6-6
CDR3aa: CASSVNRGPANYGYTF; j_gene: TRBJ1-2; v_gene: TRBV11-3
CDR3aa: CASSLPRGENTEAFF; j_gene: TRBJ1-1; v_gene: TRBV5-4
CDR3aa: CASSEALRGMNTEAFF; j_gene: TRBJ1-1; v_gene: TRBV2
CDR3aa: CASSFLSGGPSNEQFF; j_gene: TRBJ2-1; v_gene: TRBV7-8
CDR3aa: CASSPTTLVSGYTF; j_gene: TRBJ1-2; v_gene: TRBV7-9
CDR3aa: CASSQRQGAVNEQFF; j_gene: TRBJ2-1; v_gene: TRBV5-1
CDR3aa: CASSTRGNQPQHF; j_gene: TRBJ1-5; v_gene: TRBV12-3/TRBV12-4
CDR3aa: CSVEGQGFYNEQFF; j_gene: TRBJ2-1; v_gene: TRBV29-1
CDR3aa: CASSLRSEAFF; j_gene: TRBJ1-1; v_gene: TRBV7-8
CDR3aa: CATAPISGNTIYF; j_gene: TRBJ1-3; v_gene: TRBV7-9
CDR3aa: CASSAGANYGYTF; j_gene: TRBJ1-2; v_gene: TRBV5-1
CDR3aa: CASRLVEAQYF; j_gene: TRBJ2-5; v_gene: TRBV12-2
CDR3aa: CASSSGLAGYTDTQYF; j_gene: TRBJ2-3; v_gene: TRBV27
CDR3aa: CASSPGTGTEAFF; j_gene: TRBJ1-1; v_gene: TRBV18
CDR3aa: CASSQGFREGAFF; j_gene: TRBJ1-1; v_gene: TRBV3-1/TRBV3-2
CDR3aa: CASRDTWDREETQYF; j_gene: TRBJ2-5; v_gene: TRBV6-5
CDR3aa: CASSYGTDNTGELFF; j_gene: TRBJ2-2; v_gene: TRBV6-5
CDR3aa: CASSLRISDEQFF; j_gene: TRBJ2-1; v_gene: TRBV28
CDR3aa: CASSQTGGGTNIQYF; j_gene: TRBJ2-4; v_gene: TRBV19
CDR3aa: CASGLNAEGFYEQYF; j_gene: TRBJ2-7; v_gene: TRBV27
CDR3aa: CASSSLQGANYGYTF; j_gene: TRBJ1-2; v_gene: TRBV6-5
CDR3aa: CASSSKGTVVNEKLFF; j_gene: TRBJ1-4; v_gene: TRBV7-8
CDR3aa: CASRRGGSYEQYF; j_gene: TRBJ2-7; v_gene: TRBV2
CDR3aa: CATSRGQGQTYEQYF; j_gene: TRBJ2-7; v_gene: TRBV15
CDR3aa: CASSPLRDTNLNQPQHF; j_gene: TRBJ1-5; v_gene: TRBV28
CDR3aa: CASSSGGFGANVLTF; j_gene: TRBJ2-6; v_gene: TRBV7-3